This T cell receptor beta chain appears in the sequencing data of a study of graft-versus-host responses after intestinal transplantation. Background on the study: Grafts that recipients had were multivisceral, liver-intestinal, or isolated intestinal transplants. Induction with anti-thymocyte globulin, then tacrolimus and steroids for roughly 3 years, was given to all recipients.

With respect to this clone: Its matching antigen is unknown.

Findings and limits, study-wide: The authors found GvH clones in recipient marrow, some appearing first in ileum or blood. Peak GvH clone levels in circulation were associated with early post-transplant HvG declines.

Deletions cut 8 bases from V and 0 bases from J, with 11 bases between. The CDR3 has 14 amino acids. In germline, CDR1 is MNHEY, CDR2 SMNVEV (reference sequence). Repertoires were generated with immunoSEQ multiplex PCR, while TCRdb's copy carries only in-frame clones and drops some. Seen here are some 90,000 clones, 80% to 95% observed once, and the top ten hold around 0.49%. This clonotype originated in a human donor who received an intestinal transplant. This sequence joins TRBV27 and TRBJ2-1, with D possibly matching TRBD2 (6 bases). The sample consisted of unstimulated CD8+ T cells sorted from spleen or lymph node cells, taken before intestinal transplant. CDR3 in amino acids: CASGSGSSYNEQFF. The CDR3 coding sequence is TGTGCCAGCGGTAGCGGTAGCTCCTACAATGAGCAGTTCTTC.